The next 2 T cell receptor beta chains were all read from a single sample in a study of T-cell memory formation after mild COVID-19. MiXCR, applied by TCRdb to the 5' RACE reads, yields one record per CDR3 protein. The sample records 470,000 or so distinct CDR3 sequences, about 19% being singletons. The sequencing sample was made of PBMCs or a T cell subset sorted from them (not recorded which). These receptors came from an adult woman who had mild COVID-19 (a few samples of this study predate the infection). Cell type and time point are not known.

This clonotype was counted only a few times. The chain joins TRBV7-3 to TRBJ2-1; D gene ambiguous. Germline V CDR1 and CDR2: SGHTA, FQGTGA. This CDR3 contains 16 residues. Trimming left V 5 bases short and J 4 bases short, with 18 bases between. In nucleotides, the CDR3 is TGTGCCAGCAGCCCACAAGGGCGTTGGGCTTACAATGAGCAGTTCTTC. This codes for CASSPQGRWAYNEQFF.

The chain has TRBV6-5 and TRBJ1-6; D is undetermined. Between the trimmed V and J ends, which lost 5 bases and 8 bases, there was a span of 10 bases. Germline CDR1 and CDR2: MNHEY and SVGAGI. This CDR3 has 13 amino acids. CDR3 residues: CASSPQDHSPLHF. CDR3 nucleotide sequence: TGTGCCAGCAGTCCCCAGGACCATTCACCCCTCCACTTT.